This T cell receptor (beta chain) derives from a study of blood T cell repertoires in COVID-19. Whole-study context: Cohort 3 donors counted as recovered after two negative PCRs, clearance, or resolved symptoms.

The assay was immunoSEQ multiplex PCR, and TCRdb's table has in-frame clones only and misses some. The sample has fewer than 350,000 clones; 88% are singletons. Participant reports of clinical history set cohort assignment. The CDR3 loop spans 17 amino acids. V lost 7 bases, J lost 4 bases, and 8 bases stayed unmatched. The germline V gene has CDR1 MNHEY and CDR2 SMNVEV (reference sequence). This TCR came from a woman aged 55-70 years in a cohort exposed to, infected with or recovered from COVID-19 (not recorded which). The specimen was PBMCs or T cells enriched from blood (not recorded which). The chain employs TRBV27 and TRBJ2-2, with TRBD2 matching 14 bases. CDR3 in DNA: TGTGCCAGCACCTTTCGGACTAGCGGGAGGCTCACCGGGGAGCTGTTTTTT. Translation: CASTFRTSGRLTGELFF.